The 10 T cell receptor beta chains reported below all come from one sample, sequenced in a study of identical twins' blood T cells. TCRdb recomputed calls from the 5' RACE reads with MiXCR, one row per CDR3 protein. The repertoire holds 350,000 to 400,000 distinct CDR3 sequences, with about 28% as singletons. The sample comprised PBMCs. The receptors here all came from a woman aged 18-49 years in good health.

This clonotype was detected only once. CDR3 DNA sequence: TGTGCCAGCAGTTACGAGATGTCGGGAGGGCCAGGGGAGCAGTACTTC. Translated: CASSYEMSGGPGEQYF. V gene TRBV6-5 combines with J gene TRBJ2-7; 8 bases line up with TRBD2. The CDR3 extends over 16 amino acids. V gave up 2 bases and J gave up 7 bases; unmatched junction bases: 13. In germline, CDR1 is MNHEY, CDR2 SVGAGI.

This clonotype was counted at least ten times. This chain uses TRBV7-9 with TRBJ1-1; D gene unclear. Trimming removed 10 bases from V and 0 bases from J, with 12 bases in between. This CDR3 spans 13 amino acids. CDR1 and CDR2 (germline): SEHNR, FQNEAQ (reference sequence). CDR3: CAILRALNTEAFF. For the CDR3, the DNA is TGTGCCATCCTACGAGCCCTGAACACTGAAGCTTTCTTT.

This CDR3 is CASSDSHNSMQYF. In nucleotides, the CDR3 is TGTGCCAGCAGTGATAGCCATAATAGTATGCAGTACTTC. The chain links TRBV2 to TRBJ2-7; D is unresolved. V lost 3 bases, J lost 9 bases, and 15 bases lay in between. Germline lookup yields CDR1 SNHLY and CDR2 FYNNEI. The CDR3 spans 13 residues.

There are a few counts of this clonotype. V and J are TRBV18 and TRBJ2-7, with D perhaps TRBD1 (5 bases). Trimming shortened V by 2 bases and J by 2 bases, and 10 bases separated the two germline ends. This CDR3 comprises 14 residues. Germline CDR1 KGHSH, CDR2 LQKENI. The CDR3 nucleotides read TGTGCCAGCTCACCAGGAACGACAGCCTACGAGCAGTACTTC. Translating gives CASSPGTTAYEQYF.

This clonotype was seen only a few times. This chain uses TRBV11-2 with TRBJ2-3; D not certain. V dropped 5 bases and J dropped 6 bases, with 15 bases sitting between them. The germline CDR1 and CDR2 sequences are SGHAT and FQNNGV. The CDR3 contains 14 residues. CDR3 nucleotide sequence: TGTGCCAGCAGCGCAACGAAGAGTTTGGATACGCAGTATTTT. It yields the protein CASSATKSLDTQYF.

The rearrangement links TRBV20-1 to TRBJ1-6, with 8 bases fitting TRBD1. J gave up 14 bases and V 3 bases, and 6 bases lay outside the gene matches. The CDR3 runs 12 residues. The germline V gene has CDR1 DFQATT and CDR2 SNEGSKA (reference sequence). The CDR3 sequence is CSASRDRHTLHF. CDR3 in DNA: TGCAGTGCTAGTAGGGACAGGCACACCCTCCACTTT.

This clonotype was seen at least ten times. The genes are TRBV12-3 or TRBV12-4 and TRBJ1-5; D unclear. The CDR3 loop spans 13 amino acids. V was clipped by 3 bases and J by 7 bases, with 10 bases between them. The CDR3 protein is CASSLIEGQPQHF. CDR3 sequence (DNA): TGTGCCAGCAGTTTGATAGAGGGACAGCCCCAGCATTTT.

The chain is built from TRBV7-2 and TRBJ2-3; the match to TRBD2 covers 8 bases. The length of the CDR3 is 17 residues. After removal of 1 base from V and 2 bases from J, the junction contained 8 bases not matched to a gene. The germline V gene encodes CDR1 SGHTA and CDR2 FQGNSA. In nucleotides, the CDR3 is TGTGCCAGCAGCTTAGACGGCAGCGGGAGAATCACAGATACGCAGTATTTT. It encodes CASSLDGSGRITDTQYF.

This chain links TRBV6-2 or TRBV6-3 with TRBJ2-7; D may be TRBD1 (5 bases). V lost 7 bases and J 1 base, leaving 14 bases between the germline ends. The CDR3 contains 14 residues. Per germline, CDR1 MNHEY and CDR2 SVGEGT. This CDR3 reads CASMSPGRSYEQYF. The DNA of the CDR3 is TGTGCCAGCATGAGTCCAGGGCGGTCCTACGAGCAGTACTTC.

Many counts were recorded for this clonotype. CDR3 coding DNA: TGTGCCAGCAGCCCAGGGTACACGGGAACGAGGAGCTCTGGAAACACCATATATTTT. Amino acids: CASSPGYTGTRSSGNTIYF. The chain carries TRBV9 and TRBJ1-3, with D perhaps TRBD1 (5 bases). The CDR3 has 19 amino acids. CDR1 is SGDLS, CDR2 YYNGEE, per germline. V lost 4 bases and J 0 bases, leaving 23 bases between the germline ends.